What follows describes a single TCR beta chain. Donors had no recently reported acute infections or vaccinations and were HIV-negative. For genomic DNA, unsorted samples relied on roughly 100 million PBMCs. The CDR3 sequence is 13 residues long. Germline V CDR1 and CDR2: LNHDA, SQIVND (reference sequence). V gave up 7 bases and J gave up 6 bases; unmatched junction bases: 5. The data originate from a study of shared clonotypes between healthy human individuals. The assay ran at deep level. Assay: immunoSEQ multiplex PCR; the TCRdb copy retains only in-frame clones and omits some. The table has nearly 500,000 clones, 76% seen once.

V and J are TRBV19 and TRBJ2-7; 11 nucleotides match TRBD1. The specimen was PBMCs. The source of this sequence is a woman in her thirties or forties in good health. Some clones in this sample may be carry-over from other donors' samples. CDR3 DNA: TGTGCCAGTACCTCCGGGACAGGGGGCGAGCAGTACTTC. Protein product: CASTSGTGGEQYF. Full variable domain (missing parts from reference TRBV19 and TRBJ2-7): DGGITQSPKYLFRKEGQNVTLSCEQNLNHDAMYWYRQDPGQGLRLIYYSQIVNDFQKGDIAEGYSVSREKKESFPLTVTSAQKNPTAFYLCASTSGTGGEQYFGPGTRLTVT.